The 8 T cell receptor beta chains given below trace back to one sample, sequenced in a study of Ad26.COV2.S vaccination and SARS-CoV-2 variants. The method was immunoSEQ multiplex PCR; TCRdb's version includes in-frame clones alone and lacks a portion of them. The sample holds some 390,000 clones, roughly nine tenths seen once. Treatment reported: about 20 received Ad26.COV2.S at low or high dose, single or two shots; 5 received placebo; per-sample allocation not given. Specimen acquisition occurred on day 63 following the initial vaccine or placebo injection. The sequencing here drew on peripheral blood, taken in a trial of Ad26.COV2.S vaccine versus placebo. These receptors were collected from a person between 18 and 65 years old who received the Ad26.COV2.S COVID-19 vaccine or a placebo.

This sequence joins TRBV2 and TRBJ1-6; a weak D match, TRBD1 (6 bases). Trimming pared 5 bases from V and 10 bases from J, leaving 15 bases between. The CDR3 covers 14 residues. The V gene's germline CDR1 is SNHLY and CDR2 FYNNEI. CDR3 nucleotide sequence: TGTGCCAGCAGTAGGGAGGACAGTGTGTCACCCCTCCACTTT. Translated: CASSREDSVSPLHF.

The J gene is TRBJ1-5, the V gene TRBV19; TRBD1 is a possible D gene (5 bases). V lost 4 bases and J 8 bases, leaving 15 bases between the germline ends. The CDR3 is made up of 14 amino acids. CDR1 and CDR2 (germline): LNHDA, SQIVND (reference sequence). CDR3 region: CASSTPGGGKPQHF. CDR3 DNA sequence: TGTGCCAGTAGTACCCCGGGGGGAGGGAAGCCCCAGCATTTT.

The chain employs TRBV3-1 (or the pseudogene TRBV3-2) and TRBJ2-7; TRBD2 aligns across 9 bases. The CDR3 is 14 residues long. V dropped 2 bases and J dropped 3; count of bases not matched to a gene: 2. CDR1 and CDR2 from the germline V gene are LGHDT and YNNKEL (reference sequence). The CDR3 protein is CASSQFSGGYEQYF. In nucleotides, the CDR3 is TGTGCCAGCAGCCAATTTAGCGGGGGCTACGAGCAGTACTTC.

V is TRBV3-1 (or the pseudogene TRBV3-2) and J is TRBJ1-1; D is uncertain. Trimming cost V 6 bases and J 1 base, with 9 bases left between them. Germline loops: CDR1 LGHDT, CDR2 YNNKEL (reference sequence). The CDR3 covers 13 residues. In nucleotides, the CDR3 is TGTGCCAGCAGTTTGACGGCGAACACTGAAGCTTTCTTT. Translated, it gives CASSLTANTEAFF.

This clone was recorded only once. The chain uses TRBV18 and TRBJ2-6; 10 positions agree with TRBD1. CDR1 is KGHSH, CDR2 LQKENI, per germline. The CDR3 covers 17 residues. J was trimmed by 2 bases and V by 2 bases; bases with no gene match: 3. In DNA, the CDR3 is TGTGCCAGCTCACCATCGACAGGGGGCGCTGGGGCCAACGTCCTGACTTTC. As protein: CASSPSTGGAGANVLTF.

The DNA of the CDR3 is TGTGCCAGTAGGGCCTACCCGGGGGGAGATCAGCCCCAGCATTTT. It codes for CASRAYPGGDQPQHF. The gene calls are TRBV19 and TRBJ1-5, with D perhaps matching TRBD1 (5 bases). The CDR3 sequence is 15 residues long. Per germline, CDR1 LNHDA and CDR2 SQIVND (reference sequence). V was cut by 6 bases and J by 5 bases, with 17 bases left in between.

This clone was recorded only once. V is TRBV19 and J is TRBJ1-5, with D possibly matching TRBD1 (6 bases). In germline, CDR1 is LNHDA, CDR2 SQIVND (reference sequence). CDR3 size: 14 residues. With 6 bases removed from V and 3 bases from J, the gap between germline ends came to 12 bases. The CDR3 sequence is CASRTGTNNQPQHF. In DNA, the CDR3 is TGTGCCAGTAGGACCGGGACAAACAATCAGCCCCAGCATTTT.

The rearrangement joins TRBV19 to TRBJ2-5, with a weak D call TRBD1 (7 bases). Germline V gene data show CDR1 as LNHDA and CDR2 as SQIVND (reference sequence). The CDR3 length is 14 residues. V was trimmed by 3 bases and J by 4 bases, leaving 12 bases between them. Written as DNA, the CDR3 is TGTGCCAGTAGTATGAACAGGGGAGGAGAGACCCAGTACTTC. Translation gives CASSMNRGGETQYF.